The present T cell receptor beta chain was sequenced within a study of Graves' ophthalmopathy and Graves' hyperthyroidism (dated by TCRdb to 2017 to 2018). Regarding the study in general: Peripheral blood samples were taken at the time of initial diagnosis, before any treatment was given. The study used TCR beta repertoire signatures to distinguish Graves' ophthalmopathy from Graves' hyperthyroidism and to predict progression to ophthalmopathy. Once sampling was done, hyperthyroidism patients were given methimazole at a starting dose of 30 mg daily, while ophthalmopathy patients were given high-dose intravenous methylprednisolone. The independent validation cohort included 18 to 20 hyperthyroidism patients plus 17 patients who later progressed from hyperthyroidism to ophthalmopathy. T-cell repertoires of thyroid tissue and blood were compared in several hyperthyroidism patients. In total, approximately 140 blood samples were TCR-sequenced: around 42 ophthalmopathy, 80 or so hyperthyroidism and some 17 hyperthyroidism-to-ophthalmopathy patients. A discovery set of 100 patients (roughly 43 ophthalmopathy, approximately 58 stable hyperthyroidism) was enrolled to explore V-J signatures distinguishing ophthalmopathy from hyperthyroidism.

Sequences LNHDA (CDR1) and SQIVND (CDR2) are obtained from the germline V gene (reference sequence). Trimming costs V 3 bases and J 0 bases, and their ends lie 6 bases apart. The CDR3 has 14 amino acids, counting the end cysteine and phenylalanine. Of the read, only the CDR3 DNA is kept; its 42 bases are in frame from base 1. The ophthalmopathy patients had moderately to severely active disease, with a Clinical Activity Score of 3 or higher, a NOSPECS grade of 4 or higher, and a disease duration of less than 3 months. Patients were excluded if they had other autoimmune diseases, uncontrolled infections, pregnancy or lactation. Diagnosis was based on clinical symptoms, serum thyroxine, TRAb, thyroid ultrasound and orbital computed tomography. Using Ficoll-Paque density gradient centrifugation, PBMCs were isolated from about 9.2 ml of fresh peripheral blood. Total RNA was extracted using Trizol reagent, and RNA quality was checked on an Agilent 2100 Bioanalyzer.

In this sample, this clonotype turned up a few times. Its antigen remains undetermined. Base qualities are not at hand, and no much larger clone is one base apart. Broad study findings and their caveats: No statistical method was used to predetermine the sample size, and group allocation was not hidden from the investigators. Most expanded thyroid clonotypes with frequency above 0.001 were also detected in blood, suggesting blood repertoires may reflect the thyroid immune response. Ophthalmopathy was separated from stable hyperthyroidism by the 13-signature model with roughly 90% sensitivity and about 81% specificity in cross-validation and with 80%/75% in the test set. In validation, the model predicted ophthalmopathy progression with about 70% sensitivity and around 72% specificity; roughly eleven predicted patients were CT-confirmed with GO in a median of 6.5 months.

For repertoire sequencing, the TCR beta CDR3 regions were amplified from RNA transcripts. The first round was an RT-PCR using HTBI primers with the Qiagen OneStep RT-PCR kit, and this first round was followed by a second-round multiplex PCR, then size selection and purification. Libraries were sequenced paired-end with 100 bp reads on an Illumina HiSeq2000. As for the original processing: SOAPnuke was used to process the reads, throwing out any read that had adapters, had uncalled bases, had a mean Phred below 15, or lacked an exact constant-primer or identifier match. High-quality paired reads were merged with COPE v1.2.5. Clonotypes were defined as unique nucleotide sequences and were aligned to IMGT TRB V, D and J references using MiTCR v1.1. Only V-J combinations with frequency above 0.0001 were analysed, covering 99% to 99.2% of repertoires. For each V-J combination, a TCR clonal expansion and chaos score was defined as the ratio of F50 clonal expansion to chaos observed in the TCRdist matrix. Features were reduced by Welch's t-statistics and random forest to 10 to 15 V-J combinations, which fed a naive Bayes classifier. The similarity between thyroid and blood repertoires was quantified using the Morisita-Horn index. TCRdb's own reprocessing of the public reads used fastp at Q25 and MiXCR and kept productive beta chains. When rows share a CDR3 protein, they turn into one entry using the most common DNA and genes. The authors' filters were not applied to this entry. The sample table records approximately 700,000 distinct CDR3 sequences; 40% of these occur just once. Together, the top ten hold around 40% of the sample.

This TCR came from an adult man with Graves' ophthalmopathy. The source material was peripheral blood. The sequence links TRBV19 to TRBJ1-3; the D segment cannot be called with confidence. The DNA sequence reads TGTGCCAGTAGTATCACCACCTCTGGAAACACCATATATTTT. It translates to CASSITTSGNTIYF.